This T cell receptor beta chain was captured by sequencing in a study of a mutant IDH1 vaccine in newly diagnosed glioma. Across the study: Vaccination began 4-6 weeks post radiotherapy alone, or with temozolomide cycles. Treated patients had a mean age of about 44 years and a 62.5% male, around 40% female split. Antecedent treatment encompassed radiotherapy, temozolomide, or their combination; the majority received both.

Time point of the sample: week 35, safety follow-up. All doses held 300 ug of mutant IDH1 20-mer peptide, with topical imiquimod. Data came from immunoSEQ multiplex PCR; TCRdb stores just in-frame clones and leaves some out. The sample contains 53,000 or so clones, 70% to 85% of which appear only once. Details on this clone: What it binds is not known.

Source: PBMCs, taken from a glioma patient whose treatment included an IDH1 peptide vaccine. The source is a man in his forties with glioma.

This CDR3 is CATSRARDRADYGYTF. DNA for the CDR3: TGTGCCACCAGCAGAGCCAGAGACAGGGCCGACTATGGCTACACCTTC. V is TRBV15 and J is TRBJ1-2, with TRBD1 matching over 7 bases. Germline assignment: CDR1 LNHNV and CDR2 YYDKDF (reference sequence). The CDR3 has 16 residues. V dropped 1 base and J dropped 3; count of bases not matched to a gene: 8.